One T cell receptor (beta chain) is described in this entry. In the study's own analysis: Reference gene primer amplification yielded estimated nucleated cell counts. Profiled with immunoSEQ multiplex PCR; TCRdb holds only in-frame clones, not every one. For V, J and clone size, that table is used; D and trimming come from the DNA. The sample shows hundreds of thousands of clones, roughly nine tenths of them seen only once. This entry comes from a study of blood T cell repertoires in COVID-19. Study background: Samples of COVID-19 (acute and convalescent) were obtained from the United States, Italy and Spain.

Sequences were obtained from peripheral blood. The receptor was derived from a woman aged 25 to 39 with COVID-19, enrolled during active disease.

DNA for the CDR3: TGCGCCAGCAGCCAAATACGGGGAAACACCATATATTTT. Translation: CASSQIRGNTIYF. The genes are TRBV4-3 and TRBJ1-3; no firm D call. The CDR3 is made up of 13 amino acids. Germline CDR1 and CDR2: LGHNA and YSLEER. V lost 2 bases, J lost 4 bases, and 6 bases lay in between.